The rows below give T cell receptor beta chains drawn from one sample of a study of STAT3 mutations in large granular lymphocyte leukemia. TCRdb keeps only in-frame clones here, not all; method: immunoSEQ multiplex PCR. The repertoire holds thousands of clones, with about three quarters as singletons. Sequenced sample: peripheral blood mononuclear cells. Source of these receptors: a middle-aged man with T-cell large granular lymphocyte leukemia. Some clones in this sample may be carry-over from other donors' samples. Both conserved end residues are part of each CDR3. Not all rows give a size; the values are once, few, many and, for expanded clones, a class.

>TRBV6-1|.
CASSSGQTKGEKLFF
>TRBV18|once
CASSPRSGNTEAFF
>TRBV2|.
CASTIGASGRAKGYEQYF
>TRBV29-1|.
CSVDGGQETQYF
>TRBV6-6|once
CASSFRRGQETQYF
>TRBV14|.
CASSQDLAGPETQYF
>TRBV5-4|few
CASSLGLAGKPGELFF
>TRBV28|.
CASRLIRGGQGPHYEQYF
>TRBV5-5|medium-sized
CASSLGSGRRTDTQYF
>TRBV10-2|.
CASSERSGWLAVRETQYF
>TRBV7-2|.
CASSLGGTLAKNIQYF
>TRBV4-2|.
CASSQVTSEGTDTQYF
>TRBV6-1|few
CASSEDRGSNQPQHF
>TRBV5-1|.
CASSLESVSSYEQYF
>TRBV5-1|.
CASSRFQGNNEQFF
>TRBV9|.
CASSIRQGPFSGANVLTF
>TRBV9|few
CASSRGQGYYEQYF
>TRBV7-2|.
CASTPATSGSFYEQYF
>TRBV20-1|.
CSARGVGVRYF
>TRBV9|.
CASSATTGRETQYF